The next 27 T cell receptor beta chains were all read from a single sample in a study of blood T cells in healthy people across ages. Primers used in a second PCR of about 7 to 12 cycles were a sample-barcoded 5' primer and a J-beta primer mix. TCRdb used MiXCR to reprocess the 5' RACE reads, holding one entry per CDR3 protein. The sample lists 700,000 to 950,000 distinct CDR3 sequences, around 46% occurring once. Sample: blood. These receptors were collected from a woman aged 55-70 years in good health.

This clonotype was recorded only once. Germline and junction disagree at one end, which may indicate a read error. V usage is TRBV10-3 and J usage is TRBJ1-2; TRBD1 matches 10 bases. Germline CDR1 is ENHRY and CDR2 is SYGVKD. This CDR3 contains 15 residues. CDR3 sequence: CAVSDQRGQGYGYTF. The CDR3 coding sequence is TGTGCCGTCAGTGATCAACGGGGACAGGGGTATGGCTACACCTTC.

Points on this clonotype: The germline gene is not matched at one end of the junction; a read error may be the cause. The chain carries TRBV4-2 and TRBJ2-2; D gene uncertain. CDR1 is LGHNA, CDR2 YNFKEQ, per germline. The CDR3 has 15 amino acids. CDR3 DNA: TGTGCCAGCGGCCAAGAAAAAGGATGGACCGGGGAGCTGTTTTTT. This codes for CASGQEKGWTGELFF.

Regarding this clonotype: This could be a read error, since a much larger clone is one nucleotide away. The rearrangement uses TRBV6-5 and TRBJ2-7; TRBD2 matches at 10 bases. Germline V gene sequence: CDR1 MNHEY, CDR2 SVGAGI. CDR3 length equals 14 residues. V shed 7 bases, J shed 2 bases, and the junction held 5 bases outside the gene matches. CDR3 DNA sequence: TGTGCCAGCACAAGGACTAGCGGAACCTACGAGCAGTACTTC. It codes for CASTRTSGTYEQYF.

This clonotype was seen many times. V and J are TRBV3-1 and TRBJ2-7; D remains unclear. The V end was cut by 4 bases, the J end by 2 bases, with 6 bases between. CDR1 and CDR2 from the germline V gene are LGHDT and YNNKEL (reference sequence). The CDR3 sequence is 12 residues long. CDR3 nucleotide sequence: TGTGCCAGCAGCCTCGACACCTACGAGCAGTACTTC. Its translation is CASSLDTYEQYF.

This clonotype turned up a few times. The chain uses TRBV24-1 and TRBJ2-1; 7 bases map to TRBD1. With the DNA end fitting TRBJ2-7 better, the J assignment may be wrong. The germline V gene has CDR1 KGHDR and CDR2 SFDVKD. This CDR3 comprises 13 residues. CDR3 DNA: TGTGCCACCAGCTCGGGACAGAACAATGAGCAGTACTTC. This codes for CATSSGQNNEQYF.

The rearrangement uses TRBV27 and TRBJ2-3; no definite D call. The CDR3 is 14 amino acids. The germline V gene has CDR1 MNHEY and CDR2 SMNVEV (reference sequence). V shed 5 bases and J shed 0 bases, with 9 bases lying between them. The CDR3 loop reads CASSAIDSTDTQYF. As DNA, the CDR3 is TGTGCCAGCAGTGCAATCGACAGCACAGATACGCAGTATTTT.

The chain joins TRBV12-3 or TRBV12-4 to TRBJ2-6; 7 bases map to TRBD1. Trimming took 6 bases from V and 0 from J; bases not matched to a gene: 11. The CDR3 covers 18 residues. The CDR3 region has the DNA TGTGCCAGCAGCCCCGGGACAGCCAGCCCCTCTGGGGCCAACGTCCTGACTTTC. Protein sequence: CASSPGTASPSGANVLTF.

Remarks on this clonotype: Its ends do not fully match the called genes, so a read error is possible. CDR3 sequence reads: CASSQGRALNQPQHF. In DNA, the CDR3 is TGTGCCAGCAGTCAAGGGCGAGCCCTAAATCAGCCCCAGCATTTT. V gene TRBV3-1 combines with J gene TRBJ1-5; D not certain. Looked up from germline, CDR1 is LGHDT and CDR2 is YNNKEL (reference sequence). The CDR3 spans 15 residues.

The chain uses TRBV12-5 and TRBJ2-4, with 12 bases lining up with TRBD1. Matching the DNA end better, TRBJ2-7 makes the J call doubtful. Germline lookup yields CDR1 LGHNT and CDR2 FRNRAP. This CDR3 has 14 amino acids. CDR3: CASGMGQGAHEQYF. DNA for the CDR3: TGTGCTAGTGGGATGGGACAGGGGGCTCACGAGCAGTACTTC.

CDR3 sequence: CASSRIRGTEAFF. In nucleotides, the CDR3 is TGTGCCAGCAGTAGGATTCGTGGGACTGAAGCTTTCTTT. The gene calls are TRBV27 and TRBJ1-1; D remains unclear. The CDR3 is 13 residues long. V was trimmed by 5 bases and J by 5 bases, leaving 12 bases between them. Germline-derived CDR1 and CDR2 are MNHEY and SMNVEV (reference sequence).

This clonotype was seen more than once but under ten times. This chain links TRBV6-5 with TRBJ2-1; 11 bases are shared with TRBD1. Looked up from germline, CDR1 is MNHEY and CDR2 is SVGAGI. CDR3 length: 15 amino acids. The J segment lost 6 bases and the V segment lost 0 bases, leaving 1 base of the junction unmatched. CDR3 in DNA: TGTGCCAGCAGTTACTCGGGACAGGGGGGCAATGAGCAGTTCTTC. This gives the protein CASSYSGQGGNEQFF.

This clonotype showed up just a few times. The chain links TRBV29-1 to TRBJ1-2; D uncertain. V was cut by 8 bases and J by 6 bases, with 7 bases left in between. CDR1 and CDR2 (germline): SQVTM, ANQGSEA. This CDR3 is 9 amino acids long. The CDR3 loop reads CSTPNGYTF. The CDR3 bases are TGCAGCACTCCTAATGGCTACACCTTC.

This clonotype was counted ten times or more. The rearrangement uses TRBV29-1 and TRBJ2-3; possible D gene TRBD2, 5 bases. CDR1 is SQVTM and CDR2 is ANQGSEA in the germline V gene. V was clipped by 6 bases and J by 4 bases, with 14 bases between them. The CDR3 is 13 amino acids. The CDR3 DNA sequence: TGCAGCGTGGTTCAGAGGGAAGCAGATACGCAGTATTTT. Encoded protein: CSVVQREADTQYF.

This clonotype was counted between two and nine times. The rearrangement joins TRBV6-2 or TRBV6-3 to TRBJ2-7; either TRBD1 or TRBD2 may supply D (6 bases each). V lost 0 bases and J 3 bases, leaving 21 bases between the germline ends. Germline CDR1 MNHEY, CDR2 SVGEGT. The CDR3 is 18 residues long. The CDR3 bases are TGTGCCAGCAGTTACTCCTCCATTTGGGGGGCTAATTTCTACGAGCAGTACTTC. It yields the protein CASSYSSIWGANFYEQYF.

The sample holds a few counts of this clonotype. The chain employs TRBV29-1 and TRBJ2-7, with D perhaps given as TRBD1 or TRBD2 (5 bases each). Per germline, CDR1 SQVTM and CDR2 ANQGSEA. The ends were cut back, 3 bases at V and 5 bases at J, with 20 bases in the middle. The CDR3 loop spans 15 amino acids. The CDR3 loop reads CSVEPSGTFSHEQYF. CDR3 DNA: TGCAGCGTTGAGCCCTCCGGGACCTTCTCTCACGAGCAGTACTTC.

This clonotype appeared a few times. This rearrangement joins TRBV7-2 to TRBJ1-2; TRBD1 matches at 8 bases. CDR3 length: 14 residues. The V gene's germline CDR1 is SGHTA and CDR2 FQGNSA. CDR3 sequence (DNA): TGTGGGGAAGAACAGGGGGTTGGAGATTATGGCTACACCTTC. It encodes CGEEQGVGDYGYTF. The full variable domain, rest sourced from reference TRBV7-2 and TRBJ1-2, is GAGVSQSPSNKVTEKGKDVELRCDPISGHTALYWYRQSLGQGLEFLIYFQGNSAPDKSGLPSDRFSAERTGGSVSTLTIQRTQQEDSAVYLCGEEQGVGDYGYTFGSGTRLTVV.

There are a few counts of this clonotype. V gene TRBV7-3 combines with J gene TRBJ2-7, with D possibly being TRBD2 (5 bases). CDR1 and CDR2 (germline): SGHTA, FQGTGA. The CDR3 loop spans 14 amino acids. V lost 9 bases to trimming and J lost 5 bases, with 20 bases between them. CDR3 region: CASPGSSGRHEQYF. The CDR3 DNA reads TGTGCCAGTCCCGGAAGCAGCGGTCGGCACGAGCAGTACTTC.

The chain recombines TRBV20-1 with TRBJ2-7; weak D call: TRBD1 (5 bases). V was shortened by 3 bases and J by 6 bases, with 12 bases between the two germline ends. Germline CDR1 and CDR2: DFQATT and SNEGSKA (reference sequence). The CDR3 extends over 12 amino acids. The CDR3 DNA sequence: TGCAGTGCTAGCGTCAGGGAAGGCGAGCAGTACTTC. Protein sequence: CSASVREGEQYF.

V and J are TRBV7-3 and TRBJ1-1; tentatively, D is TRBD1 (5 bases). Per germline, CDR1 SGHTA and CDR2 FQGTGA. V gave up 4 bases and J gave up 3 bases, with 12 bases separating them. The CDR3 length is 14 residues. CDR3 sequence: CASSSTGYDTEAFF. DNA of the CDR3: TGTGCCAGCAGCTCAACAGGTTATGACACTGAAGCTTTCTTT. The full variable domain, rest sourced from reference TRBV7-3 and TRBJ1-1, is GAGVSQTPSNKVTEKGKYVELRCDPISGHTALYWYRQSLGQGPEFLIYFQGTGAADDSGLPNDRFFAVRPEGSVSTLKIQRTERGDSAVYLCASSSTGYDTEAFFGQGTRLTVV.

This chain links TRBV7-2 with TRBJ2-7; D uncertain. Trimming took off 4 bases at V and 2 bases at J, with 12 bases between the two ends. Germline CDR1 is SGHTA and CDR2 is FQGNSA. The CDR3 runs to 14 residues. The CDR3 is CASSSGSRAYEQYF. CDR3 sequence (DNA): TGTGCCAGCAGCTCCGGGTCCCGAGCCTACGAGCAGTACTTC.

As for this clonotype: This may stem from a read error, because a much larger clone lies one nucleotide away. The chain has TRBV12-3 or TRBV12-4 and TRBJ2-1, with 9 bases identical to TRBD1. The end of the DNA fits TRBJ2-7 better, so the J call may be wrong. The CDR3 spans 15 residues. The CDR3 is CASSPGTGSYNEQYF. The DNA for the CDR3 is TGTGCCAGCAGTCCGGGGACAGGGTCCTACAATGAGCAGTACTTC.

The chain uses TRBV7-9 and TRBJ1-4; 7 nucleotides line up with TRBD1. The germline V gene encodes CDR1 SEHNR and CDR2 FQNEAQ (reference sequence). CDR3 length: 16 amino acids. The V gene end was trimmed by 5 bases and the J gene end by 1 base; junction bases not matched to a gene: 7. The CDR3 DNA sequence: TGTGCCAGCAGCGGACGGGACAGCATAACTAATGAAAAACTGTTTTTT. Translated, it gives CASSGRDSITNEKLFF.

The genes are TRBV3-1 and TRBJ2-1, with TRBD2 matching 8 bases. Trimming took 1 base from V and 6 from J; bases not matched to a gene: 8. The CDR3 consists of 16 residues. Germline lookup yields CDR1 LGHDT and CDR2 YNNKEL (reference sequence). The CDR3 DNA is TGTGCCAGCAGCCAAGGGTTTAGCGGGGCCCTCAATGAGCAGTTCTTC. Its translation: CASSQGFSGALNEQFF.

This clonotype was seen a single time. V and J are TRBV19 and TRBJ1-4, with D possibly matching TRBD1 (6 bases). V was trimmed by 6 bases and J by 2 bases, leaving 13 bases between them. Germline lookup yields CDR1 LNHDA and CDR2 SQIVND (reference sequence). This CDR3 has 15 residues. As DNA, the CDR3 is TGTGCCAGTAGCCCCGGGACAATCACTAATGAAAAACTGTTTTTT. This gives the protein CASSPGTITNEKLFF.

This chain links TRBV6-2 or TRBV6-3 with TRBJ2-1; 8 nucleotides match TRBD1. The length of the CDR3 is 16 residues. Unmatched junction bases numbered 9, after V lost 5 bases and J lost 3 bases. Per germline, CDR1 MNHEY and CDR2 SVGEGT. The CDR3 region has the DNA TGTGCCAGCAGTCAGGGGTCCGGGACAGGCTACAATGAGCAGTTCTTC. This codes for CASSQGSGTGYNEQFF.

This clonotype has a handful of counts. The chain links TRBV20-1 to TRBJ1-2; D unclear. Germline V gene data show CDR1 as DFQATT and CDR2 as SNEGSKA (reference sequence). The CDR3 loop spans 13 amino acids. The ends were cut back, 0 bases at V and 2 bases at J, with 7 bases in the middle. The CDR3 DNA is TGCAGTGCTAGAGACGAGCGCAACTATGGCTACACCTTC. It codes for CSARDERNYGYTF.

The DNA of the CDR3 is TGTGCCAGCAGCGTTAGACAGGGGTCCTATGGCTACACCTTC. As protein: CASSVRQGSYGYTF. The V gene is TRBV9, the J gene TRBJ1-2; 8 nucleotides line up with TRBD1. The V gene's germline CDR1 is SGDLS and CDR2 YYNGEE. The CDR3 covers 14 residues. V lost 2 bases and J lost 4; bases outside the gene matches: 4.